This is a list of T cell receptor beta chains from one sample in a study of PD-L1 blockade in urothelial cancer. Some clones are missing from TCRdb's copy, which holds only in-frame ones; the method was immunoSEQ multiplex PCR. The sample has 90,000 to 120,000 clones; approximately 91% are singletons. The sample was PBMCs, taken around atezolizumab (anti-PD-L1) treatment. These TCRs come from a woman of 80 years or more with urothelial cancer. The CDR3 runs from the conserved cysteine through the conserved F or W. The D gene is left open where the match is weak. Clone size is stated in some rows and not others, as once, few, many or a class when expanded.

j_call | d_call | clone_size | v_call | cdr3_aa | cdr3_nt
TRBJ2-3 | TRBD2 | . | TRBV9 | CASSVVAGSTDTQYF | TGTGCCAGCAGCGTAGTAGCGGGAAGCACAGATACGCAGTATTTT
TRBJ2-7 | . | . | TRBV28 | CASNPAAIYEQYF | TGTGCCAGCAACCCCGCGGCCATCTACGAGCAGTACTTC
TRBJ1-5 | . | . | TRBV6-1 | CASISGINQPQHF | TGTGCCAGCATTTCGGGAATCAATCAGCCCCAGCATTTT
TRBJ1-3 | . | . | TRBV7-2 | CASSSPPGSGNTIYF | TGTGCCAGCAGCTCCCCTCCGGGCTCTGGAAACACCATATATTTT
TRBJ1-1 | . | once | TRBV18 | CASSPWSGGGLNTEAFF | TGTGCCAGCTCACCATGGTCTGGGGGCGGGTTGAACACTGAAGCTTTCTTT
TRBJ2-1 | TRBD2 | . | TRBV5-1 | CASSLVGPGRDEQFF | TGCGCCAGCAGCTTGGTGGGGCCTGGGAGGGATGAGCAGTTCTTC
TRBJ2-3 | TRBD2 | . | TRBV5-1 | CASSRGLAGTTDTQYF | TGCGCCAGCAGCCGAGGACTAGCGGGTACCACAGATACGCAGTATTTT
TRBJ2-5 | TRBD2 | . | TRBV28 | CVSSTSGTVQETQYF | TGTGTCAGCAGCACTAGCGGGACTGTCCAAGAGACCCAGTACTTC
TRBJ2-1 | TRBD2 | . | TRBV5-1 | CASSLNLGGNEQFF | TGCGCCAGCAGCCTAAACCTGGGAGGGAATGAGCAGTTCTTC
TRBJ2-3 | . | . | TRBV7-3 | CASSPQGGDTQYF | TGTGCCAGCAGTCCCCAGGGTGGAGATACGCAGTATTTT
TRBJ2-1 | . | . | TRBV10-1 | CASNRQVSSYNEQFF | TGCGCCAGCAACCGACAGGTCAGCTCCTACAATGAGCAGTTCTTC
TRBJ2-3 | TRBD2 | . | TRBV5-1 | CASSTQLAGGPQGTQYF | TGCGCCAGCAGCACCCAACTAGCGGGAGGGCCTCAGGGTACGCAGTATTTT
TRBJ1-4 | . | . | TRBV5-1 | CASSLGLLGRDEKLFF | TGCGCCAGCAGCTTGGGCCTCTTGGGGAGAGATGAAAAACTGTTTTTT
TRBJ1-5 | . | . | TRBV2 | CASSDRVSNQPQHF | TGTGCCAGCAGTGACCGAGTTAGCAATCAGCCCCAGCATTTT
TRBJ2-2 | . | . | TRBV19 | CASSLGTLGGELFF | TGTGCCAGTAGTTTGGGGACTTTGGGCGGGGAGCTGTTTTTT
TRBJ2-7 | TRBD2 | . | TRBV6-1 | CASSEAQAGVGAQYF | TGTGCCAGCAGTGAAGCTCAAGCGGGAGTAGGTGCGCAGTACTTC
TRBJ2-3 | . | . | TRBV2 | CASSEGLFGLLTDTQYF | TGTGCCAGCAGTGAAGGGCTTTTTGGACTACTCACAGATACGCAGTATTTT
TRBJ2-1 | TRBD2 | . | TRBV5-1 | CASSLAGLAGSNEQFF | TGCGCCAGCAGCTTGGCCGGACTAGCGGGCTCCAATGAGCAGTTCTTC
TRBJ1-1 | TRBD1 | . | TRBV5-4 | CASTVGTGKNTEAFF | TGTGCCAGCACCGTTGGGACAGGCAAGAACACTGAAGCTTTCTTT
TRBJ2-1 | TRBD2 | . | TRBV14 | CASSQGLAGVNEQFF | TGTGCCAGCAGCCAAGGACTAGCGGGAGTGAATGAGCAGTTCTTC
TRBJ2-7 | . | . | TRBV29-1 | CSVSFVAGSYEQYF | TGCAGCGTTTCCTTCGTCGCAGGAAGCTACGAGCAGTACTTC
TRBJ2-7 | TRBD1 | . | TRBV6-5 | CASSLTGTGGYEQYF | TGTGCCAGCAGTTTAACCGGGACAGGAGGCTACGAGCAGTACTTC
TRBJ1-1 | TRBD1 | . | TRBV5-1 | CASSRRQGRNTEAFF | TGCGCCAGCAGCCGCCGACAGGGAAGGAACACTGAAGCTTTCTTT
TRBJ1-1 | . | . | TRBV5-1 | CASSMGGVTEAFF | TGCGCCAGCAGCATGGGGGGGGTCACTGAAGCTTTCTTT
TRBJ1-1 | TRBD1 | once | TRBV7-8 | CASSSTGATLDAFF | TGTGCCAGCAGCTCGACAGGGGCCACACTAGACGCTTTCTTT
TRBJ1-1 | . | . | TRBV30 | CAWSVMNTEAFF | TGTGCCTGGAGTGTCATGAACACTGAAGCTTTCTTT
TRBJ2-4 | TRBD2 | once | TRBV19 | CASSFAGLAGGRAKNIQYF | TGTGCCAGTAGTTTCGCCGGACTAGCGGGAGGAAGGGCCAAAAACATTCAGTACTTC
TRBJ1-4 | TRBD1 | . | TRBV30 | CAWSWLGQGDEKLFF | TGTGCCTGGAGTTGGTTGGGACAGGGTGATGAAAAACTGTTTTTT
TRBJ2-6 | . | . | TRBV2 | CASRVAPGSTSGANVLTF | TGTGCCAGCAGGGTTGCCCCAGGGTCGACCTCTGGGGCCAACGTCCTGACTTTC
TRBJ2-2 | TRBD1 | . | TRBV6-5 | CASSVRTGRELFF | TGTGCCAGCAGTGTCCGGACAGGGCGGGAGCTGTTTTTT
TRBJ1-2 | . | . | TRBV11-2 | CASSPLPPYGYTF | TGTGCCAGCAGCCCACTACCACCATATGGCTACACCTTC
TRBJ2-1 | TRBD2 | once | TRBV28 | CASSLGERGGLIEQFF | TGTGCCAGCAGTTTAGGAGAGCGGGGGGGGTTAATTGAGCAGTTCTTC
TRBJ2-1 | TRBD2 | . | TRBV13 | CASSLSGTRALEQFF | TGTGCCAGCAGCCTCTCCGGGACTAGAGCTCTTGAGCAGTTCTTC
TRBJ2-1 | TRBD2 | . | TRBV20-1 | CSARTSDEQFF | TGCAGTGCCCGGACTAGCGATGAGCAGTTCTTC
TRBJ1-1 | TRBD1 | . | TRBV27 | CASSPGQGTTEAFF | TGTGCCAGCAGTCCGGGACAGGGTACCACTGAAGCTTTCTTT
TRBJ2-7 | . | . | TRBV28 | CASRGYHSGSYEQYF | TGTGCCAGCCGGGGGTATCACTCTGGCTCCTACGAGCAGTACTTC
TRBJ1-4 | . | . | TRBV15 | CATSRDTGPNEKLFF | TGTGCCACCAGCAGAGATACCGGTCCTAATGAAAAACTGTTTTTT
TRBJ2-5 | . | . | TRBV30 | CAWSGLQETQYF | TGTGCCTGGAGTGGACTACAAGAGACCCAGTACTTC
TRBJ2-1 | . | . | TRBV2 | CASNWRHSYNEQFF | TGTGCCAGCAACTGGCGGCACTCCTACAATGAGCAGTTCTTC
TRBJ2-3 | TRBD2 | . | TRBV6-1 | CASSEGSGLVTDTQYF | TGTGCCAGCAGTGAAGGGTCGGGACTAGTGACAGATACGCAGTATTTT
TRBJ2-2 | . | . | TRBV6-1 | CASSDRDTYNTGELFF | TGTGCCAGCAGTGACCGGGACACCTACAACACCGGGGAGCTGTTTTTT
TRBJ2-1 | TRBD2 | once | TRBV5-1 | CASSLSGENNEQFF | TGCGCCAGCAGCTTGAGCGGGGAAAACAATGAGCAGTTCTTC
TRBJ1-5 | TRBD1 | once | TRBV7-9 | CASNLQGNQPQHF | TGTGCCAGCAACCTACAGGGGAACCAGCCCCAGCATTTT
TRBJ1-1 | . | . | TRBV15 | CATSRDNRISAFF | TGTGCCACCAGCAGAGATAACAGGATTTCGGCTTTCTTT
TRBJ2-3 | TRBD2 | once | TRBV5-4 | CASSLEGLHTDTQYF | TGTGCCAGCAGCTTGGAGGGACTACACACAGATACGCAGTATTTT
TRBJ2-7 | . | . | TRBV28 | CASSLNFYEQYF | TGTGCCAGCAGTTTAAACTTCTACGAGCAGTACTTC
TRBJ2-5 | TRBD2 | . | TRBV19 | CASSILAGGQETQYF | TGTGCCAGTAGTATTCTCGCGGGAGGGCAAGAGACCCAGTACTTC
TRBJ1-1 | TRBD1 | . | TRBV18 | CASSPNRGVTEAFF | TGTGCCAGCTCACCAAACAGGGGAGTAACTGAAGCTTTCTTT
TRBJ2-5 | TRBD1 | once | TRBV28 | CAGGGSGTGEETQYF | TGTGCCGGAGGGGGATCCGGGACAGGGGAAGAGACCCAGTACTTC
TRBJ2-7 | . | once | TRBV19 | CASSMYAEVYEQYF | TGTGCCAGTAGTATGTATGCAGAAGTCTACGAGCAGTACTTC
TRBJ1-1 | TRBD1 | . | TRBV9 | CASSVTQGANTEAFF | TGTGCCAGCAGCGTGACCCAGGGGGCGAACACTGAAGCTTTCTTT
TRBJ1-3 | . | once | TRBV2 | CASSDLSGRSPFLSGNTIYF | TGTGCCAGCAGTGATTTGTCCGGTCGGAGCCCGTTCCTCTCTGGAAACACCATATATTTT
TRBJ2-3 | . | . | TRBV9 | CASSSIADYTDTQYF | TGTGCCAGCAGCTCTATAGCGGATTACACAGATACGCAGTATTTT
TRBJ1-1 | TRBD1 | . | TRBV5-1 | CASSLDFAGGGGAFF | TGCGCCAGCAGCTTGGATTTCGCAGGGGGCGGTGGAGCTTTCTTT
TRBJ2-3 | TRBD1 | . | TRBV27 | CASSLWGGTGTDTQYF | TGTGCCAGCAGTTTATGGGGCGGGACAGGGACAGATACGCAGTATTTT